This passage covers 27 T cell receptor beta chains from one sample sequenced in a study of cytomegalovirus exposure and HLA in healthy donors. Both 60 Vbeta primers and 13 Jbeta primers went into the PCR. Profiled with immunoSEQ multiplex PCR; TCRdb holds only in-frame clones, not every one. The sample contains 130,000 to 150,000 clones, over 60% of which appear only once. Sequenced sample: PBMCs. All receptors come from a middle-aged man in good health and CMV-seropositive.

The J gene is TRBJ2-7, the V gene TRBV7-2; 9 nucleotides align to TRBD1. J was trimmed by 8 bases and V by 5 bases; bases with no gene match: 7. Germline CDR1 reads SGHTA; CDR2 reads FQGNSA. CDR3 length: 13 amino acids. This chain's CDR3 is CASSEGQGLKQYF. The CDR3 coding sequence is TGTGCCAGCAGCGAGGGACAGGGCTTGAAGCAGTACTTC.

CDR3 sequence reads: CASSQDRAGSGRVGPKDEKLFF. CDR3 nucleotides: TGTGCCAGCAGCCAAGATAGGGCAGGGTCGGGGAGGGTTGGCCCTAAAGATGAAAAACTGTTTTTT. The rearrangement links TRBV4-2 to TRBJ1-4; possibly TRBD1 for D (5 bases). Germline V gene data show CDR1 as LGHNA and CDR2 as YNFKEQ. With 0 bases removed from V and 6 bases from J, the gap between germline ends came to 32 bases. This CDR3 is 22 amino acids long.

This rearrangement joins TRBV5-6 to TRBJ1-2; no firm D call. Germline CDR1 SGHDT, CDR2 YYEEEE. Trimming removed 0 bases at V and 7 bases at J, with 7 bases between. This CDR3 is built from 12 residues. The CDR3 bases are TGTGCCAGCAGCTTGGTCCGGGGTGGCTACACCTTC. Translation: CASSLVRGGYTF. The variable domain in full, completed from reference TRBV5-6 and TRBJ1-2, reads DAGVTQSPTHLIKTRGQQVTLRCSPKSGHDTVSWYQQALGQGPQFIFQYYEEEERQRGNFPDRFSGHQFPNYSSELNVNALLLGDSALYLCASSLVRGGYTFGSGTRLTVV.

This chain links TRBV19 with TRBJ2-2, with unresolved D. V shed 8 bases and J shed 0 bases, with 13 bases lying between them. Germline CDR1 is LNHDA and CDR2 is SQIVND (reference sequence). The CDR3 sequence is 15 residues long. The CDR3 nucleotides are TGTGCCAGTGCTCCGACTGTATCGAACACCGGGGAGCTGTTTTTT. Its translation is CASAPTVSNTGELFF.

The chain couples TRBV5-5 to TRBJ2-5; 8 bases fit TRBD1. V lost 0 bases to trimming and J lost 5 bases; unmatched junction nucleotides: 12. CDR3 length: 17 amino acids. The germline V gene encodes CDR1 SGHKS and CDR2 YYEKEE (reference sequence). The CDR3 sequence: CASSLVTVQGARETQYF. CDR3 DNA sequence: TGTGCCAGCAGCTTGGTAACGGTCCAGGGGGCGAGGGAGACCCAGTACTTC.

The chain employs TRBV29-1 and TRBJ1-4, with TRBD1 as a possible D gene (5 bases). The V end lost 7 bases, the J end lost 8 bases, and 11 bases lay between the germline ends. The germline gives CDR1 SQVTM, CDR2 ANQGSEA. This CDR3 is built from 11 residues. As DNA, the CDR3 is TGCAGCGGACTCCGGGGGGAAAAACTGTTTTTT. Its translation: CSGLRGEKLFF. The variable domain in full, completed from reference TRBV29-1 and TRBJ1-4, reads SAVISQKPSRDICQRGTSLTIQCQVDSQVTMMFWYRQQPGQSLTLIATANQGSEATYESGFVIDKFPISRPNLTFSTLTVSNMSPEDSSIYLCSGLRGEKLFFGSGTQLSVL.

This clone was detected only once. V is TRBV5-1 and J is TRBJ1-4; 9 bases align to TRBD1. V lost 0 bases and J lost 8; bases outside the gene matches: 2. CDR1 and CDR2 (germline): SGHRS, YFSETQ. The CDR3 is 14 residues long. The CDR3 loop is CASSLGTGVEKLFF. The CDR3 DNA is TGCGCCAGCAGCTTGGGGACAGGGGTAGAAAAACTGTTTTTT. Variable domain in full (rest from reference TRBV5-1 and TRBJ1-4): KAGVTQTPRYLIKTRGQQVTLSCSPISGHRSVSWYQQTPGQGLQFLFEYFSETQRNKGNFPGRFSGRQFSNSRSEMNVSTLELGDSALYLCASSLGTGVEKLFFGSGTQLSVL.

The V gene is TRBV9, the J gene TRBJ2-5; TRBD1 is a possible D gene (6 bases). This CDR3 is built from 18 residues. Looked up from germline, CDR1 is SGDLS and CDR2 is YYNGEE. V gave up 3 bases and J gave up 1 base, with 22 bases separating them. CDR3 protein: CASSEGVVRGYLQETQYF. CDR3 nucleotides: TGTGCCAGCAGCGAGGGGGTCGTCCGCGGGTACCTCCAAGAGACCCAGTACTTC.

The chain recombines TRBV7-6 with TRBJ1-3; 7 positions agree with TRBD1. The CDR3 loop spans 15 amino acids. Germline CDR1 and CDR2: SGHVS and FNYEAQ. The V segment lost 4 bases and the J segment 4 bases; nucleotides outside the gene matches: 7. Written as DNA, the CDR3 is TGTGCCAGCAGCTCGGAGACAGGGAGAGGAAACACCATATATTTT. This translates into CASSSETGRGNTIYF. The full variable domain, with the rest looked up from reference TRBV7-6 and TRBJ1-3, is GAGVSQSPRYKVTKRGQDVALRCDPISGHVSLYWYRQALGQGPEFLTYFNYEAQQDKSGLPNDRFSAERPEGSISTLTIQRTEQRDSAMYRCASSSETGRGNTIYFGEGSWLTVV.

This chain uses TRBV5-1 with TRBJ1-4; D gene unclear. The CDR3 sequence is 12 residues long. V was shortened by 4 bases and J by 7 bases, with 8 bases between the two germline ends. The germline V gene encodes CDR1 SGHRS and CDR2 YFSETQ. The CDR3 DNA sequence: TGCGCCAGCAGCCTGCGGGGTGAAAAACTGTTTTTT. Translating it yields CASSLRGEKLFF.

The chain combines TRBV16 with TRBJ1-1, with D possibly TRBD1 on 6 matching bases. The CDR3 has 16 residues. Trimming took off 4 bases at V and 3 bases at J, with 18 bases between the two ends. Per the germline V gene, CDR1 is KGHSY and CDR2 is FQNENV. As DNA, the CDR3 is TGTGCCAGCAGCCGCCAAGTGGGGGCAGAGGACACTGAAGCTTTCTTT. Its translation is CASSRQVGAEDTEAFF.

The V and J genes are TRBV19 and TRBJ2-6, with TRBD1 matching over 10 bases. The length of the CDR3 is 18 residues. V was clipped by 9 bases and J by 3 bases; unmatched bases: 14. Germline V gives CDR1 LNHDA, CDR2 SQIVND (reference sequence). The CDR3 reads CASSRADRGLVGANVLTF. The CDR3 DNA is TGTGCCAGCAGCCGAGCCGACAGGGGGCTCGTTGGGGCCAACGTCCTGACTTTC.

For the CDR3, the DNA is TGCGCCAGCAGCTTCGGAGGCTTAGGACCCGGGGAGCTGTTTTTT. Encoded protein: CASSFGGLGPGELFF. The gene calls are TRBV5-1 and TRBJ2-2; D perhaps matches TRBD2 (5 bases). The CDR3 sequence is 15 residues long. Trimming pared 2 bases from V and 6 bases from J, leaving 14 bases between. Germline CDR1 reads SGHRS; CDR2 reads YFSETQ.

V gene TRBV11-2 combines with J gene TRBJ2-2; 12 bases line up with TRBD2. Trimming cost V 5 bases and J 13 bases; bases outside gene matches: 5. The germline V gene encodes CDR1 SGHAT and CDR2 FQNNGV. This CDR3 region has 13 residues. CDR3 in DNA: TGTGCCAGCAGCGCGGGACTAGCGGGTGGGCTGTTTTTT. This gives the protein CASSAGLAGGLFF.

This clone was observed a handful of times. The chain couples TRBV7-9 to TRBJ2-1, with a tentative D call TRBD1 (5 bases). Germline-derived CDR1 and CDR2 are SEHNR and FQNEAQ (reference sequence). Trimming took off 10 bases at V and 1 base at J, with 8 bases between the two ends. CDR3 length equals 12 residues. The CDR3 is CANQGSYNEQFF. The DNA of the CDR3 is TGTGCCAATCAGGGATCCTACAATGAGCAGTTCTTC.

The V call is TRBV11-2, the J call TRBJ2-7, with TRBD1 matching over 8 bases. The CDR3 totals 13 residues. Germline trimming cut 5 bases from V and 12 bases from J; bases unmatched to any gene: 12. Germline V gene lookup returns CDR1 SGHAT and CDR2 FQNNGV. This CDR3 reads CASSQDRARTRYF. Here the CDR3 DNA reads TGTGCCAGCAGCCAGGACAGGGCTCGTACCCGGTACTTC.

The V gene is TRBV7-2, the J gene TRBJ2-2; no clear D. There are 16 residues in the CDR3. Germline assignment: CDR1 SGHTA and CDR2 FQGNSA. Trimming stripped 5 bases from V and 2 bases from J, with 15 bases between. The CDR3 spells CASSPYATTNTGELFF. The DNA for the CDR3 is TGTGCCAGCAGCCCCTATGCCACCACCAACACCGGGGAGCTGTTTTTT.

The chain has TRBV18 and TRBJ1-1; TRBD1 might be the D (5 bases). Trimming removed 3 bases at V and 4 bases at J, with 12 bases between. This CDR3 has 14 residues. Per germline, CDR1 KGHSH and CDR2 LQKENI. This CDR3 reads CASSPGGRGTEAFF. The CDR3 bases are TGTGCCAGCTCACCCGGGGGGAGGGGCACTGAAGCTTTCTTT.

The chain links TRBV28 to TRBJ1-5; D is uncertain. Trimming left V 3 bases short and J 3 bases short, with 12 bases between. The CDR3 is 15 amino acids. Per the germline V gene, CDR1 is MDHEN and CDR2 is SYDVKM. CDR3 residues: CASSFWAGDNQPQHF. The DNA of the CDR3 is TGTGCCAGCAGTTTTTGGGCAGGCGACAATCAGCCCCAGCATTTT.

The chain uses TRBV19 and TRBJ1-5; D is undetermined. Trimming shortened V by 1 base and J by 3 bases, and 7 bases separated the two germline ends. There are 14 residues in the CDR3. CDR1 and CDR2 from the germline V gene are LNHDA and SQIVND (reference sequence). Here the CDR3 DNA reads TGTGCCAGTAGTATAGTCGGAGACAATCAGCCCCAGCATTTT. It yields the protein CASSIVGDNQPQHF. The full variable domain, with the rest looked up from reference TRBV19 and TRBJ1-5, is DGGITQSPKYLFRKEGQNVTLSCEQNLNHDAMYWYRQDPGQGLRLIYYSQIVNDFQKGDIAEGYSVSREKKESFPLTVTSAQKNPTAFYLCASSIVGDNQPQHFGDGTRLSIL.

V and J are TRBV21-1 and TRBJ2-7; no check of the table's D call, TRBD2, against the DNA was made. TRBV21-1 is a pseudogene. This CDR3 is built from 17 residues. The CDR3 sequence: CASSSRLSSGRLYEQYF. CDR3 DNA: TGTGCCAGCAGCTCCAGACTTAGTAGCGGGAGGCTCTACGAGCAGTACTTC.

The chain is built from TRBV18 and TRBJ2-2; D is perhaps TRBD1 (5 bases). Germline V gene lookup returns CDR1 KGHSH and CDR2 LQKENI. The CDR3 has 17 residues. The V and J ends lost 4 bases and 0 bases respectively, with 15 bases between them. The CDR3 DNA follows: TGTGCCAGCTCACTCCGAGGTACAGGTCCGAACACCGGGGAGCTGTTTTTT. Encoded protein: CASSLRGTGPNTGELFF.

This chain joins TRBV7-2 and TRBJ2-5, with 7 bases fitting TRBD2. The CDR3 contains 13 residues. Germline loops: CDR1 SGHTA, CDR2 FQGNSA. Germline trimming cut 1 base from V and 9 bases from J; bases unmatched to any gene: 5. CDR3 DNA sequence: TGTGCCAGCAGCTTAGATACGGGGGGAGCCCAGTACTTC. Translating gives CASSLDTGGAQYF.

This clone was seen just once. J is TRBJ1-6 and V is TRBV2; TRBD1 matches 8 bases. After removal of 1 base from V and 8 bases from J, the junction contained 4 bases not matched to a gene. Germline V gene sequence: CDR1 SNHLY, CDR2 FYNNEI. The CDR3 covers 15 residues. DNA for the CDR3: TGTGCCAGCAGTGAAGGACAGGGGTACGATTCACCCCTCCACTTT. Translating gives CASSEGQGYDSPLHF.

This chain uses TRBV7-9 with TRBJ2-1; 16 positions agree with TRBD2. This CDR3 has 18 amino acids. With 7 bases clipped from V and 6 bases from J, the junction kept 12 bases outside the gene matches. Germline CDR1 reads SEHNR; CDR2 reads FQNEAQ (reference sequence). Here the CDR3 DNA reads TGTGCCAGCAATAGGGGGACTAGCGGGGGGGCCTCTCCCAATGAGCAGTTCTTC. It translates to CASNRGTSGGASPNEQFF.

This clone was seen just once. The chain is built from TRBV6-4 and TRBJ2-1, with TRBD2 matching over 7 bases. V shed 3 bases and J 9 bases; nucleotides not matched to a gene: 8. The V gene's germline CDR1 is MRHNA and CDR2 SNTAGT. This CDR3 spans 14 amino acids. The CDR3 region is CASSELADRGEQFF. CDR3 coding DNA: TGTGCCAGCAGTGAGCTAGCGGATCGGGGTGAGCAGTTCTTC.

In this sample, this clone turned up once. V and J are TRBV2 and TRBJ1-3; the D gene is possibly TRBD1 (6 bases). The CDR3 is 14 residues long. With 6 bases removed from V and 4 bases from J, the gap between germline ends came to 13 bases. CDR1 SNHLY and CDR2 FYNNEI come from the germline V gene. The CDR3 region has the DNA TGTGCCAGCAGAGAACAGGGAAGGGGAAACACCATATATTTT. Amino acids: CASREQGRGNTIYF. Full variable domain (missing parts from reference TRBV2 and TRBJ1-3): EPEVTQTPSHQVTQMGQEVILRCVPISNHLYFYWYRQILGQKVEFLVSFYNNEISEKSEIFDDQFSVERPDGSNFTLKIRSTKLEDSAMYFCASREQGRGNTIYFGEGSWLTVV.